Below are 21 T cell receptor beta chains sequenced from a single sample in a study of blood T cells in healthy people across ages. It was with a sample-barcoded 5' primer and a J-beta primer mix that a second PCR of roughly 7 to 12 cycles was run. TCRdb re-derived calls from the 5' RACE reads in MiXCR, one entry per CDR3 protein. The sample includes 650,000 to 950,000 distinct CDR3 sequences, roughly 44% of them seen just once. The sequenced sample consisted of blood. These receptors were taken from a man between 60 and 75 years old in good health.

This clonotype was detected only a few times. The rearrangement links TRBV7-2 to TRBJ2-7; 9 positions agree with TRBD2. This CDR3 contains 15 residues. Germline CDR1 and CDR2: SGHTA and FQGNSA. Trimming took 3 bases from V and 3 from J; bases not matched to a gene: 6. CDR3 sequence: CASSFNSGGNYEQYF. The CDR3 nucleotides read TGTGCCAGCAGCTTCAATAGCGGGGGTAACTACGAGCAGTACTTC. The complete variable domain, with remaining parts taken from reference TRBV7-2 and TRBJ2-7, reads GAGVSQSPSNKVTEKGKDVELRCDPISGHTALYWYRQSLGQGLEFLIYFQGNSAPDKSGLPSDRFSAERTGGSVSTLTIQRTQQEDSAVYLCASSFNSGGNYEQYFGPGTRLTVT.

This clonotype turned up a few times. J is TRBJ2-5 and V is TRBV12-3 or TRBV12-4; D is perhaps TRBD2 (7 bases). Trimming removed 8 bases at V and 4 bases at J, with 17 bases between. The CDR3 is made up of 14 amino acids. The CDR3 loop is CASRTAGTGETQYF. DNA of the CDR3: TGTGCCAGCCGGACAGCGGGGACGGGAGAGACCCAGTACTTC.

The chain combines TRBV4-3 with TRBJ2-3; TRBD1 is a possible D gene (5 bases). The germline V gene has CDR1 LGHNA and CDR2 YSLEER. The V end was cut by 1 base, the J end by 6 bases, with 17 bases between. This CDR3 has 16 residues. The DNA for the CDR3 is TGCGCCAGCAGCCAAGTAATTGGGGCCGACGCGGATACGCAGTATTTT. Protein product: CASSQVIGADADTQYF.

A few counts support this clonotype. This chain joins TRBV7-8 and TRBJ2-1, with TRBD1 identical over 8 bases. J lost 1 base, V lost 5 bases, and 4 bases had no gene match. CDR3 length: 15 residues. CDR1 and CDR2 from the germline V gene are SGHVS and FQNEAQ. The CDR3 DNA reads as TGTGCCAGCAGCGCCTACAGGGGGTCCTACAATGAGCAGTTCTTC. Its protein is CASSAYRGSYNEQFF.

V and J are TRBV4-1 and TRBJ2-2; 9 bases map to TRBD2. Trimming cost V 4 bases and J 0 bases; bases outside gene matches: 3. The V gene's germline CDR1 is MGHRA and CDR2 YSYEKL. This CDR3 region has 16 residues. The CDR3 DNA follows: TGCGCCAGCAGCCCCCTAGCGGGGCCGAACACCGGGGAGCTGTTTTTT. Translation gives CASSPLAGPNTGELFF.

This clonotype has a handful of counts. The rearrangement uses TRBV9 and TRBJ2-3; 14 bases align to TRBD2. Germline values: CDR1 SGDLS, CDR2 YYNGEE. This CDR3 has 16 residues. The V segment lost 0 bases and the J segment 6 bases; nucleotides outside the gene matches: 3. CDR3 sequence: CASSVDRTSGGDTQYF. CDR3 DNA sequence: TGTGCCAGCAGCGTAGACCGGACTAGCGGGGGGGATACGCAGTATTTT.

This chain uses TRBV6-1 with TRBJ2-7; D not resolved. This CDR3 contains 15 residues. V lost 6 bases, J lost 3 bases, and 18 bases lay in between. Looked up from germline, CDR1 is MNHNS and CDR2 is SASEGT. The CDR3 coding sequence is TGTGCCAGCAGCCTTTATGGCCCAACGGACTACGAGCAGTACTTC. Its translation: CASSLYGPTDYEQYF.

The V gene is TRBV5-1, the J gene TRBJ2-6; 9 positions match TRBD2. There are 20 residues in the CDR3. J lost 0 bases, V lost 0 bases, and 10 bases had no gene match. The germline V gene has CDR1 SGHRS and CDR2 YFSETQ. This CDR3 reads CASSLVPKRGAVSGANVLTF. CDR3 in DNA: TGCGCCAGCAGCTTGGTGCCGAAGCGGGGGGCCGTCTCTGGGGCCAACGTCCTGACTTTC.

J is TRBJ2-1 and V is TRBV6-1; 10 bases match TRBD2. V trimming: 3 bases; J trimming: 9 bases; junction bases outside the gene matches: 11. Per the germline V gene, CDR1 is MNHNS and CDR2 is SASEGT. This CDR3 region has 16 residues. CDR3: CASSDSAGGPGSEQFF. The DNA for the CDR3 is TGTGCCAGCAGTGACTCAGCGGGGGGGCCCGGTTCTGAGCAGTTCTTC.

On this clonotype itself: Compared with germline, one end of the junction differs, possibly owing to a read error. V usage is TRBV6-6 and J usage is TRBJ2-7; 8 nucleotides line up with TRBD1. This CDR3 spans 13 amino acids. Germline CDR1 reads MNHNY; CDR2 reads SVGAGI (reference sequence). As DNA, the CDR3 is TGTGCCAGCGTTGGGGACAGGTCCTACGAGCGGTACTTC. Translated, it gives CASVGDRSYERYF.

CDR3 residues: CAWSSGQGASGYTF. The CDR3 nucleotides are TGTGCCTGGAGTAGCGGACAGGGGGCATCTGGCTACACCTTC. The chain employs TRBV30 and TRBJ1-2; the match to TRBD1 covers 11 bases. Looked up from germline, CDR1 is GTSNPN and CDR2 is SVGIG (reference sequence). Trimming removed 2 bases from V and 7 bases from J; junction bases left unmatched: 6. The CDR3 has 14 amino acids.

The rearrangement links TRBV14 to TRBJ2-5; TRBD1 is a possible D gene (6 bases). CDR1 is SGHDN and CDR2 is FVKESK in the germline V gene. V dropped 0 bases and J dropped 1 base, with 12 bases sitting between them. The CDR3 is 16 residues long. CDR3 sequence (DNA): TGTGCCAGCAGCCAAGATCTGGGGGCGTCCCAAGAGACCCAGTACTTC. Amino acids: CASSQDLGASQETQYF.

This clonotype was counted at least ten times. This sequence joins TRBV29-1 and TRBJ2-7; 9 bases are shared with TRBD2. Germline V gene sequence: CDR1 SQVTM, CDR2 ANQGSEA. The V and J ends lost 5 bases and 3 bases, in that order; junction bases with no gene match: 8. The CDR3 contains 14 residues. This CDR3 reads CSVSSSGGYYEQYF. The DNA for the CDR3 is TGCAGCGTTTCATCCAGCGGGGGGTACTACGAGCAGTACTTC.

This clonotype came up many times. The chain combines TRBV7-2 with TRBJ2-1, with D hard to call. The CDR3 runs 12 residues. CDR1 and CDR2 (germline): SGHTA, FQGNSA. V was trimmed by 4 bases and J by 4 bases, leaving 5 bases between them. CDR3 residues: CASSWDYNEQFF. In DNA form, the CDR3 reads TGTGCCAGCAGCTGGGATTACAATGAGCAGTTCTTC.

This clonotype was observed a few times. The gene calls are TRBV20-1 and TRBJ2-5; D is possibly TRBD2 (6 bases). With 3 bases removed from V and 5 bases from J, the gap between germline ends came to 13 bases. Germline V CDR1 and CDR2: DFQATT, SNEGSKA (reference sequence). The CDR3 is made up of 13 amino acids. The CDR3: CSASGGGRETQYF. CDR3 nucleotides: TGCAGTGCTAGCGGGGGTGGGCGGGAGACCCAGTACTTC.

The J gene is TRBJ2-7, the V gene TRBV6-2 or TRBV6-3, with TRBD1 identical over 7 bases. V dropped 0 bases and J dropped 3; count of bases not matched to a gene: 8. The CDR3 runs 16 residues. CDR1 MNHEY and CDR2 SVGEGT come from the germline V gene. In nucleotides, the CDR3 is TGTGCCAGCAGTTACTCGATGGGACAGAATCTCTACGAGCAGTACTTC. It yields the protein CASSYSMGQNLYEQYF.

A few counts support this clonotype. The J gene is TRBJ2-3, the V gene TRBV12-5, with 7 bases that match TRBD1. The CDR3 runs 15 residues. After removal of 1 base from V and 1 base from J, the junction contained 2 bases not matched to a gene. Germline V gene lookup returns CDR1 LGHNT and CDR2 FRNRAP. This CDR3 reads CASGLGDSRTDTQYF. The CDR3 region has the DNA TGTGCTAGTGGTTTGGGGGACAGTCGCACAGATACGCAGTATTTT.

This clonotype was picked up a small number of times. The chain joins TRBV27 to TRBJ2-7; D unclear. The germline V and J ends were trimmed by 5 bases and 3 bases, with 20 bases remaining between them. CDR3 length: 16 residues. Germline V gene sequence: CDR1 MNHEY, CDR2 SMNVEV (reference sequence). The CDR3 spells CASSPDRSGRHYEQYF. The CDR3 coding sequence is TGTGCCAGCAGTCCCGATCGGTCAGGTCGACACTACGAGCAGTACTTC.

This clonotype has ten or more counts. The gene calls are TRBV4-1 and TRBJ2-5; TRBD2 agrees at 11 bases. This CDR3 contains 18 residues. J gave up 5 bases and V 0 bases, and 11 bases lay outside the gene matches. Germline loops: CDR1 MGHRA, CDR2 YSYEKL. The CDR3 nucleotides are TGCGCCAGCAGCCAAGATAATCAGCTAGCGGGGGGTCAGGAGACCCAGTACTTC. The encoded protein is CASSQDNQLAGGQETQYF.

This clonotype was observed many times. The rearrangement joins TRBV20-1 to TRBJ1-2, with unresolved D. CDR3 length equals 14 residues. Germline V lookup: CDR1 DFQATT, CDR2 SNEGSKA (reference sequence). Trimming left V 0 bases short and J 2 bases short, with 10 bases between. This CDR3 reads CSARDWELNYGYTF. The CDR3 DNA follows: TGCAGTGCTAGAGATTGGGAGTTGAACTATGGCTACACCTTC.

This chain connects TRBV20-1 to TRBJ2-7, with D uncertain. The V and J ends lost 3 bases and 6 bases respectively, with 9 bases between them. This CDR3 is 11 amino acids long. The germline CDR1 and CDR2 sequences are DFQATT and SNEGSKA (reference sequence). The CDR3: CSARSRAEQYF. CDR3 sequence (DNA): TGCAGTGCTAGGTCTCGGGCCGAGCAGTACTTC.